These 23 T cell receptor beta chains share one sample of origin, sequenced in a study of neurological immune-mediated disorders. TCRdb re-analysed the 5' RACE reads in MiXCR, keeping a single row per CDR3 protein. The table has about 66,000 distinct CDR3 sequences, less than 5.5% seen once. Sample: PBMCs. Receptors were obtained from a man aged 25-45 years with multiple sclerosis.

This chain connects TRBV12-3 or TRBV12-4 to TRBJ2-3; 7 nucleotides agree with TRBD2. The CDR3 runs to 15 residues. Germline trimming cut 6 bases from V and 2 bases from J; bases unmatched to any gene: 8. This CDR3 reads CASSWEGFDTDTQYF. The CDR3 bases are TGTGCCAGCAGCTGGGAGGGTTTTGACACAGATACGCAGTATTTT.

This clonotype was found many times. V usage is TRBV20-1 and J usage is TRBJ1-4; the match to TRBD1 covers 7 bases. CDR1 and CDR2 from the germline V gene are DFQATT and SNEGSKA (reference sequence). V was pared by 6 bases and J by 5 bases, with 6 bases of the junction left unmatched. This CDR3 region has 13 residues. The CDR3 protein is CSAPTGSNEKLFF. The CDR3 nucleotides read TGCAGTGCCCCGACAGGGAGCAATGAAAAACTGTTTTTT.

This clonotype came up many times. Compared with germline, one end of the junction differs, possibly owing to a read error. The gene calls are TRBV20-1 and TRBJ1-1; D is uncertain. Per germline, CDR1 DFQATT and CDR2 SNEGSKA (reference sequence). The CDR3 sequence is 13 residues long. The chain's CDR3 is CSARARSYTEAFF. The CDR3 DNA is TGCAGCGCTAGAGCCAGGAGTTACACTGAAGCTTTCTTT.

The genes are TRBV12-3 or TRBV12-4 and TRBJ2-3, with D perhaps matching TRBD2 (6 bases). Trimming removed 5 bases from V and 1 base from J, with 19 bases in between. CDR3 size: 17 residues. CDR3 sequence (DNA): TGTGCCAGCAGTCGGGATCACCCAAGGGAGGGCACAGATACGCAGTATTTT. It translates to CASSRDHPREGTDTQYF.

This clonotype was picked up many times. The chain recombines TRBV7-6 with TRBJ2-7, with D maybe TRBD2 (5 bases). The CDR3 loop spans 14 amino acids. Trimming pared 5 bases from V and 7 bases from J, leaving 18 bases between. CDR1 and CDR2 (germline): SGHVS, FNYEAQ. CDR3 coding DNA: TGTGCCAGCAGCCCCTACTCGGGGATAAGGGAGCAGTACTTC. Translation gives CASSPYSGIREQYF.

This clonotype has more than one count but fewer than ten. J is TRBJ2-2 and V is TRBV7-9; 7 nucleotides line up with TRBD2. Germline loops: CDR1 SEHNR, CDR2 FQNEAQ (reference sequence). CDR3 length: 16 residues. The V and J ends lost 4 bases and 4 bases, in that order; junction bases with no gene match: 9. CDR3 in DNA: TGTGCCAGCAGCTCAACTACTAGCGAGACCACCGGGGAGCTGTTTTTT. Translated, it gives CASSSTTSETTGELFF.

This clonotype was found a few times. The V and J genes are TRBV15 and TRBJ2-7, with D tentatively TRBD1 (6 bases). Trimming stripped 3 bases from V and 0 bases from J, with 18 bases between. CDR3 length equals 17 residues. Germline V lookup: CDR1 LNHNV, CDR2 YYDKDF (reference sequence). CDR3 in amino acids: CATSRAFYPGHSYEQYF. CDR3 in DNA: TGTGCCACCAGCAGGGCCTTCTACCCGGGACACTCCTACGAGCAGTACTTC.

This clonotype was seen ten or more times. The chain combines TRBV5-1 with TRBJ2-1; D may be TRBD2 (6 bases). Trimming cost V 3 bases and J 3 bases, with 7 bases left between them. Germline V lookup: CDR1 SGHRS, CDR2 YFSETQ. The CDR3 sequence is 13 residues long. CDR3 sequence: CASSSGGYNEQFF. The CDR3 DNA reads as TGCGCCAGCAGCTCCGGGGGCTACAATGAGCAGTTCTTC.

The V gene is TRBV27, the J gene TRBJ2-1; TRBD2 agrees at 12 bases. The V and J ends lost 6 bases and 4 bases, in that order; junction bases with no gene match: 4. This CDR3 is 15 amino acids long. Per germline, CDR1 MNHEY and CDR2 SMNVEV (reference sequence). CDR3 sequence reads: CASSPGLAGYNEQFF. The DNA of the CDR3 is TGTGCCAGCAGCCCCGGACTAGCGGGGTACAATGAGCAGTTCTTC.

This clonotype showed up many times. The rearrangement joins TRBV5-1 to TRBJ1-1; 8 bases fit TRBD1. Trimming removed 0 bases from V and 8 bases from J; junction bases left unmatched: 3. The CDR3 covers 13 residues. Germline values: CDR1 SGHRS, CDR2 YFSETQ. CDR3 residues: CASSLVGQGEAFF. The CDR3 DNA reads TGCGCCAGCAGCTTGGTCGGACAGGGAGAAGCTTTCTTT.

This clonotype was seen a few times. The chain has TRBV12-5 and TRBJ1-1; no clear D. Germline lookup yields CDR1 LGHNT and CDR2 FRNRAP. V gave up 1 base and J gave up 2 bases, with 14 bases separating them. The CDR3 spans 16 residues. The CDR3 DNA is TGTGCTAGTGGTTTGGGAGGTGGAGCCTTTAACACTGAAGCTTTCTTT. Amino acid sequence: CASGLGGGAFNTEAFF.

The sample holds many counts of this clonotype. Here the CDR3 DNA reads TGTGCCAGCAGTTACTCCGGACAGTCCTACGAGCAGTACGTC. As protein: CASSYSGQSYEQYV. The chain has TRBV6-6 and TRBJ2-7; TRBD1 might be the D (6 bases). The CDR3 is 14 residues long. Trimming pared 0 bases from V and 1 base from J, leaving 7 bases between. Germline V gene lookup returns CDR1 MNHNY and CDR2 SVGAGI (reference sequence).

This clonotype was found many times. V and J are TRBV4-1 and TRBJ2-3; possible D gene TRBD2, 6 bases. CDR3 length: 14 amino acids. Germline V gene data show CDR1 as MGHRA and CDR2 as YSYEKL. Between the trimmed V and J ends, which lost 4 bases and 1 base, there was a span of 9 bases. CDR3: CASSRAGRTDTQYF. As DNA, the CDR3 is TGCGCCAGCAGCCGGGCGGGGCGCACAGATACGCAGTATTTT.

This clonotype was detected only a few times. This chain links TRBV7-3 with TRBJ2-1; 7 nucleotides align to TRBD1. CDR1 SGHTA and CDR2 FQGTGA come from the germline V gene. With 0 bases clipped from V and 7 bases from J, the junction kept 3 bases outside the gene matches. The CDR3 has 14 residues. The CDR3 here is CASSLTGQLNEQFF. Here the CDR3 DNA reads TGTGCCAGCAGCTTAACGGGACAGCTTAATGAGCAGTTCTTC.

This clonotype was counted ten times or more. The chain employs TRBV12-3 or TRBV12-4 and TRBJ1-2; D is ambiguous. Trimming shortened V by 3 bases and J by 4 bases, and 12 bases separated the two germline ends. CDR3 length: 14 residues. Here the CDR3 reads CASSFDGAGYGYTF. In DNA, the CDR3 is TGTGCCAGCAGTTTCGATGGAGCCGGCTATGGCTACACCTTC.

This clonotype was observed at least ten times. The chain employs TRBV20-1 and TRBJ1-2; weak D call: TRBD1 (5 bases). Trimming removed 5 bases at V and 0 bases at J, with 13 bases between. CDR3 size: 14 residues. The V gene's germline CDR1 is DFQATT and CDR2 SNEGSKA (reference sequence). CDR3: CSADQGSANYGYTF. Here the CDR3 DNA reads TGCAGTGCTGACCAGGGAAGCGCTAACTATGGCTACACCTTC.

The chain is built from TRBV3-1 and TRBJ1-1; a weak D match, TRBD1 (5 bases). Germline V gene sequence: CDR1 LGHDT, CDR2 YNNKEL (reference sequence). V gave up 6 bases and J gave up 11 bases, with 19 bases separating them. The CDR3 contains 13 residues. The CDR3: CASRPIPGGRAFF. CDR3 coding DNA: TGTGCCAGCAGACCCATACCGGGGGGAAGGGCTTTCTTT. The variable domain in full, with the rest retrieved from reference TRBV3-1 and TRBJ1-1, is DTAVSQTPKYLVTQMGNDKSIKCEQNLGHDTMYWYKQDSKKFLKIMFSYNNKELIINETVPNRFSPKSPDKAHLNLHINSLELGDSAVYFCASRPIPGGRAFFGQGTRLTVV.

This clonotype came up many times. This chain connects TRBV5-1 to TRBJ2-5; no definite D call. The germline V gene encodes CDR1 SGHRS and CDR2 YFSETQ. The CDR3 runs 14 residues. Trimming cost V 0 bases and J 3 bases, with 9 bases left between them. The chain's CDR3 is CASSLAAGKETQYF. In DNA, the CDR3 is TGCGCCAGCAGCTTGGCCGCTGGAAAAGAGACCCAGTACTTC. Variable domain in full (rest from reference TRBV5-1 and TRBJ2-5): KAGVTQTPRYLIKTRGQQVTLSCSPISGHRSVSWYQQTPGQGLQFLFEYFSETQRNKGNFPGRFSGRQFSNSRSEMNVSTLELGDSALYLCASSLAAGKETQYFGPGTRLLVL.

This clonotype was detected ten times or more. The chain couples TRBV15 to TRBJ1-3; D gene ambiguous. CDR1 LNHNV and CDR2 YYDKDF come from the germline V gene (reference sequence). This CDR3 has 17 residues. Trimming removed 1 base at V and 2 bases at J, with 15 bases between. In DNA form, the CDR3 reads TGTGCCACCAGCAGAGTTGGGCAGCTCGGGGCTGGAAACACCATATATTTT. It encodes CATSRVGQLGAGNTIYF.

This clonotype was seen ten or more times. The gene calls are TRBV5-1 and TRBJ2-2; D call uncertain. CDR3 size: 14 residues. Looked up from germline, CDR1 is SGHRS and CDR2 is YFSETQ. The V gene lost 4 bases and the J gene lost 0 bases, with 7 bases spanning the gap. CDR3 residues: CASSPSTNTGELFF. CDR3 nucleotide sequence: TGCGCCAGCAGCCCATCAACGAACACCGGGGAGCTGTTTTTT. Drawing the rest from reference TRBV5-1 and TRBJ2-2, the complete variable domain is KAGVTQTPRYLIKTRGQQVTLSCSPISGHRSVSWYQQTPGQGLQFLFEYFSETQRNKGNFPGRFSGRQFSNSRSEMNVSTLELGDSALYLCASSPSTNTGELFFGEGSRLTVL.

This clonotype was observed at least ten times. The chain carries TRBV10-3 and TRBJ2-1; 7 bases fit TRBD1. Looked up from germline, CDR1 is ENHRY and CDR2 is SYGVKD. The V segment lost 3 bases and the J segment 5 bases; nucleotides outside the gene matches: 7. CDR3 length: 15 residues. CDR3 region: CAISDTDRVHNEQFF. The CDR3 DNA follows: TGTGCCATCAGTGATACTGACAGGGTACACAATGAGCAGTTCTTC.

This clonotype occurred many times. The chain couples TRBV20-1 to TRBJ1-2, with D hard to call. The ends were cut back, 3 bases at V and 1 base at J, with 9 bases in the middle. The germline V gene encodes CDR1 DFQATT and CDR2 SNEGSKA (reference sequence). This CDR3 is 13 amino acids long. The CDR3 loop is CSASLDGNYGYTF. CDR3 DNA: TGCAGTGCTAGCCTTGACGGTAACTATGGCTACACCTTC.

Many counts were recorded for this clonotype. V usage is TRBV4-2 and J usage is TRBJ2-6; D gene unclear. The germline V and J ends were trimmed by 2 bases and 1 base, with 12 bases remaining between them. The CDR3 loop spans 17 amino acids. CDR1 and CDR2 (germline): LGHNA, YNFKEQ. The CDR3 region has the DNA TGTGCCAGCAGCCAATCAGCCACCAGATCTGGGGCCAACGTCCTGACTTTC. Protein: CASSQSATRSGANVLTF.